This T cell receptor beta chain was retrieved from a study of regulatory T cells in long-lasting Graves disease. Germline V gene data show CDR1 as MNHNS and CDR2 as SASEGT. The CDR3 totals 15 residues. Deletions cut 10 bases from V and 2 bases from J, with 20 bases between. According to the study, TCR beta libraries were built with iRepertoire HTBI primers and CDR3-region Arm-PCR. TCRdb re-called the multiplex PCR reads with MiXCR, one entry per CDR3 protein. The table records some 280,000 distinct CDR3 sequences, 22% of them present only once. The time point: persistent/refractory GD, antithyroid drugs over 5 years with positive TRAb. Researchers made the TCR library from RNA that was extracted from PBMCs. This clonotype appeared a few times.

This receptor was taken from a female donor with Graves disease. The rearrangement links TRBV6-1 to TRBJ2-5; D assignment may be TRBD1 or TRBD2 (5 bases each). This sample comprised peripheral blood mononuclear cells (PBMCs), obtained when the disease was refractory, from a patient treated with antithyroid drugs. CDR3 in amino acids: CATSRGTRGQETQYF. CDR3 sequence (DNA): TGTGCCACTTCACGAGGGACCCGAGGGCAAGAGACCCAGTACTTC.